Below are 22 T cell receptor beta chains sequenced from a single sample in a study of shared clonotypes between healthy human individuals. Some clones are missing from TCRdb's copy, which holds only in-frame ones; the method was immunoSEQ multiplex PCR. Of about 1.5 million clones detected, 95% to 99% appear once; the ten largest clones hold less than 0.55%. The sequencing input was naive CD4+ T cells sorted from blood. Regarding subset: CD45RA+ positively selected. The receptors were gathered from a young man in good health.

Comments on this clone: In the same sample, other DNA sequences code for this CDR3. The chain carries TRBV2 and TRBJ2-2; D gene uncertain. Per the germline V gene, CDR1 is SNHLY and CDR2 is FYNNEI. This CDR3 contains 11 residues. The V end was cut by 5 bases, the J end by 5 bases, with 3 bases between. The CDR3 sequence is CASSLTGELFF. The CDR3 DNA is TGTGCCAGCAGTCTAACCGGGGAGCTGTTTTTT.

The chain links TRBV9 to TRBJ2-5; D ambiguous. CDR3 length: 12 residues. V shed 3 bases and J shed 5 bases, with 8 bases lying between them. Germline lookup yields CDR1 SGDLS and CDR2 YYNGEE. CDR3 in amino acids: CASSAPRETQYF. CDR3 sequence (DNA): TGTGCCAGCAGCGCCCCGCGGGAGACCCAGTACTTC.

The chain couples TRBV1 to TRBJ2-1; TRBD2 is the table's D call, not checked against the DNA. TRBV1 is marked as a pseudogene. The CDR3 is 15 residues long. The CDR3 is CTSVISGTRHNEQFF. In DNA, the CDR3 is TGCACCAGCGTCATTTCCGGGACTAGACACAATGAGCAGTTCTTC.

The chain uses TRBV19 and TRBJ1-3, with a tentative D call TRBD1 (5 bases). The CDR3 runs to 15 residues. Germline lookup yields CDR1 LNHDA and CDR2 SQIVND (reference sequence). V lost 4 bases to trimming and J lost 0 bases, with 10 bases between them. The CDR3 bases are TGTGCCAGTAGTACTTGGGGGAACTCTGGAAACACCATATATTTT. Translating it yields CASSTWGNSGNTIYF.

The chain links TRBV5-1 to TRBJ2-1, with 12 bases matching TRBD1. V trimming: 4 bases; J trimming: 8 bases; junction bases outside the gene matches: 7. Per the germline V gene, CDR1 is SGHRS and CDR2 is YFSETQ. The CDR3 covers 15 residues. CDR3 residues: CASSNRDRGRDEQFF. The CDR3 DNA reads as TGCGCCAGCAGCAACCGGGACAGGGGGCGCGATGAGCAGTTCTTC.

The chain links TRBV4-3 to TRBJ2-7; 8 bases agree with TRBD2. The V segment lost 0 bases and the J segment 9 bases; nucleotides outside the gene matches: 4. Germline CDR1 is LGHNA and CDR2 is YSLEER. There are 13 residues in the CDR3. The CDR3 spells CASSQDVAGTQYF. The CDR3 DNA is TGCGCCAGCAGCCAAGATGTAGCGGGGACGCAGTACTTC.

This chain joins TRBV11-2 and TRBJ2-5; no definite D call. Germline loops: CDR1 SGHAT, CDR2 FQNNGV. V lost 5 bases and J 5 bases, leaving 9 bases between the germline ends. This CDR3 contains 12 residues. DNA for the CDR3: TGTGCCAGCAGCCTACCCGGGGAGACCCAGTACTTC. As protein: CASSLPGETQYF.

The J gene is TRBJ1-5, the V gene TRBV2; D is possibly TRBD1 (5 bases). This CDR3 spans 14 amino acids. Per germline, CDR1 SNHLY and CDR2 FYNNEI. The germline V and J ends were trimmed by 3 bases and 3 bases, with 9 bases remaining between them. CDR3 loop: CASSDRDFNQPQHF. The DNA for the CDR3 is TGTGCCAGCAGTGATAGGGACTTCAATCAGCCCCAGCATTTT.

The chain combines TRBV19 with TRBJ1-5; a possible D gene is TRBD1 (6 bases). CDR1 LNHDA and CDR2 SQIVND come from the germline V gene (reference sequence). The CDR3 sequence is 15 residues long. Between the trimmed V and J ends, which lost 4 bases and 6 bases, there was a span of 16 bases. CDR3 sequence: CASSTQGQFSQPQHF. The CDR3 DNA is TGTGCCAGTAGTACGCAAGGACAGTTCAGTCAGCCCCAGCATTTT.

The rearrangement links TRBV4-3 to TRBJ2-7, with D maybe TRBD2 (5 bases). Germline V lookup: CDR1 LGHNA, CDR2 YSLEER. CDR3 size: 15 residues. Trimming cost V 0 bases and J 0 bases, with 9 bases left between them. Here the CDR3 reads CASSQDRSGSYEQYF. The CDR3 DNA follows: TGCGCCAGCAGCCAAGATCGGAGCGGCTCCTACGAGCAGTACTTC.

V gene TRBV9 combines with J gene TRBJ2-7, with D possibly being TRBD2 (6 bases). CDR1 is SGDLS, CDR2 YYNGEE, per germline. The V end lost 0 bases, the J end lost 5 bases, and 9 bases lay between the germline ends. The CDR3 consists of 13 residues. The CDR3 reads CASSVEGGNEQYF. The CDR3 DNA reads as TGTGCCAGCAGCGTAGAGGGAGGTAACGAGCAGTACTTC.

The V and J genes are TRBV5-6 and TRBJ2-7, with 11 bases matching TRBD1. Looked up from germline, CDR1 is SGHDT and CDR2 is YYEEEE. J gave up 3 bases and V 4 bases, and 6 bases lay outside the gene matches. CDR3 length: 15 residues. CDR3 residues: CASSLGQGANYEQYF. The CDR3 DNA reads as TGTGCCAGCAGCCTTGGACAGGGGGCGAACTACGAGCAGTACTTC.

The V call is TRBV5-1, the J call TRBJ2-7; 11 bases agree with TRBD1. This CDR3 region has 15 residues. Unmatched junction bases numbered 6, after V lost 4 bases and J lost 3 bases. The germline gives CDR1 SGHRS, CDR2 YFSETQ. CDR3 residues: CASSPGQGVVYEQYF. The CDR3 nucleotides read TGCGCCAGCAGCCCGGGACAGGGGGTCGTCTACGAGCAGTACTTC. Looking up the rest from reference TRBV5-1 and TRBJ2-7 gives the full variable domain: KAGVTQTPRYLIKTRGQQVTLSCSPISGHRSVSWYQQTPGQGLQFLFEYFSETQRNKGNFPGRFSGRQFSNSRSEMNVSTLELGDSALYLCASSPGQGVVYEQYFGPGTRLTVT.

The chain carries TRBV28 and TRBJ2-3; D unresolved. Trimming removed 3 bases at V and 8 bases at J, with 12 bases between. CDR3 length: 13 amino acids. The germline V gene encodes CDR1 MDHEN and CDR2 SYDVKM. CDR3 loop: CASSFRGSVTQYF. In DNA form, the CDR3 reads TGTGCCAGCAGTTTTAGAGGCTCCGTTACGCAGTATTTT.

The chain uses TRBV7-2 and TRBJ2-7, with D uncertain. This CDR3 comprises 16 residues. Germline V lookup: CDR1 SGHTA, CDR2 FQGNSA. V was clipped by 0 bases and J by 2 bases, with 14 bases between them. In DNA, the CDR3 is TGTGCCAGCAGCTTAGCGGGGTCAGGAATTCCCTACGAGCAGTACTTC. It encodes CASSLAGSGIPYEQYF.

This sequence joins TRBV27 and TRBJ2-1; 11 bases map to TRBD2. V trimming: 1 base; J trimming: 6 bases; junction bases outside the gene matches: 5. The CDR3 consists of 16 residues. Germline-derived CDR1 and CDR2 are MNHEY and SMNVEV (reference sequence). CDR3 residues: CASSLLTSGTVNEQFF. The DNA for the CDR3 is TGTGCCAGCAGTTTATTGACTAGCGGGACGGTCAATGAGCAGTTCTTC.

The CDR3 loop reads CASRRGEPNQPQHF. CDR3 nucleotides: TGTGCCAGCAGGCGGGGGGAACCCAATCAGCCCCAGCATTTT. This chain connects TRBV28 to TRBJ1-5; D possibly corresponds to TRBD1 (5 bases). Germline assignment: CDR1 MDHEN and CDR2 SYDVKM. The CDR3 runs 14 residues. The germline V and J ends were trimmed by 6 bases and 3 bases, with 12 bases remaining between them.

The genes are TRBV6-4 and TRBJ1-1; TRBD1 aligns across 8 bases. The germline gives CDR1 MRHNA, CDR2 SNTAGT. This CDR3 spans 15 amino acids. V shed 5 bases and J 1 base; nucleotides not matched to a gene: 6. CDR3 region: CASSIDGQGNTEAFF. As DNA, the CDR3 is TGTGCCAGCAGTATCGACGGACAGGGGAACACTGAAGCTTTCTTT.

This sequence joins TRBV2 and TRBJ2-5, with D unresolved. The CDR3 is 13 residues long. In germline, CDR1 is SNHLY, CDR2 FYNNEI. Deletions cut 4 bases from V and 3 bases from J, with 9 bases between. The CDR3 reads CASSVLYKETQYF. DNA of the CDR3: TGTGCCAGCAGTGTCCTCTACAAAGAGACCCAGTACTTC.

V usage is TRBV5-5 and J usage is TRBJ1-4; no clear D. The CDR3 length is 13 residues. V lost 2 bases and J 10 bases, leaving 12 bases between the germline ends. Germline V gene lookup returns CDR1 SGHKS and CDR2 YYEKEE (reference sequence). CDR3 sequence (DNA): TGTGCCAGCAGCTTAAGCCAGGCTACAAAACTGTTTTTT. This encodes CASSLSQATKLFF.

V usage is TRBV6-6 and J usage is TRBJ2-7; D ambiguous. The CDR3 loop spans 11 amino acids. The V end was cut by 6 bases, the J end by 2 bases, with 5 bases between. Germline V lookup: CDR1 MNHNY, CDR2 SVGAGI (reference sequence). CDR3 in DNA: TGTGCCAGCAGGGGAACCTACGAGCAGTACTTC. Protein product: CASRGTYEQYF.

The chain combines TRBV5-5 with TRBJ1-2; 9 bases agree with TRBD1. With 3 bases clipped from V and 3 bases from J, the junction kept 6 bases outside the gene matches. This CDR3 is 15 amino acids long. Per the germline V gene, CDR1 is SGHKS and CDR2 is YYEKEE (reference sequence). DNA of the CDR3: TGTGCCAGCAGCTCGGAGGGACAGGGATACTATGGCTACACCTTC. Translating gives CASSSEGQGYYGYTF.